A single sample gave rise to the 7 T cell receptor beta chains below, sequenced in a study of cytomegalovirus exposure and HLA in healthy donors. It was with 60 Vbeta and 13 Jbeta primers that the PCR ran. The table came from immunoSEQ multiplex PCR; TCRdb's copy has only in-frame clones and leaves some out. The sample lists around 150,000 clones, almost 85% occurring once. Specimen: PBMCs. The receptors shown here come from a man aged 25 to 45 in good health and CMV-seropositive.

This sequence joins TRBV27 and TRBJ1-5; 9 bases map to TRBD1. J gave up 4 bases and V 5 bases, and 3 bases lay outside the gene matches. Per germline, CDR1 MNHEY and CDR2 SMNVEV (reference sequence). The CDR3 length is 14 residues. The CDR3 DNA reads TGTGCCAGCAGTCTACAGGGGGCGAATCAGCCCCAGCATTTT. It codes for CASSLQGANQPQHF.

V gene TRBV4-2 combines with J gene TRBJ2-2, with 10 positions matching TRBD2. Germline-derived CDR1 and CDR2 are LGHNA and YNFKEQ. V gave up 0 bases and J gave up 9 bases; unmatched junction bases: 4. CDR3 length: 15 residues. The CDR3 is CASSQEPSGSRELFF. The CDR3 DNA reads TGTGCCAGCAGCCAAGAACCTAGCGGGAGCCGGGAGCTGTTTTTT.

This chain joins TRBV7-2 and TRBJ2-2, with TRBD1 matching over 7 bases. The germline V gene encodes CDR1 SGHTA and CDR2 FQGNSA. The CDR3 covers 14 residues. With 5 bases clipped from V and 8 bases from J, the junction kept 8 bases outside the gene matches. The CDR3 DNA follows: TGTGCCAGCAGCAACCGGGACAGAAAAGGGGAGCTGTTTTTT. It translates to CASSNRDRKGELFF.

This chain links TRBV7-9 with TRBJ2-5, with 12 bases lining up with TRBD2. TRBJ2-7 explains the end of the DNA better; the J call may be wrong. The CDR3 spans 16 residues. Germline V gene data show CDR1 as SEHNR and CDR2 as FQNEAQ (reference sequence). The CDR3 DNA sequence: TGTGCCAGCAGCACATTGGGACTAGCGGGTTCCTACGAGCAGTACTTC. Translated, it gives CASSTLGLAGSYEQYF.

Here the CDR3 reads CASSPRRGDRTYGYTF. CDR3 sequence (DNA): TGTGCCAGCAGCCCCCGGAGGGGAGACAGAACATATGGCTACACCTTC. The gene calls are TRBV7-8 and TRBJ1-2; tentative D call: TRBD1 (5 bases). Germline V gene data show CDR1 as SGHVS and CDR2 as FQNEAQ. V dropped 5 bases and J dropped 5 bases, with 21 bases sitting between them. The CDR3 is made up of 16 amino acids.

The rearrangement uses TRBV6-1 and TRBJ2-2, with D possibly being TRBD1 (6 bases). The germline V gene has CDR1 MNHNS and CDR2 SASEGT. The CDR3 totals 13 residues. Trimming left V 6 bases short and J 3 bases short, with 8 bases between. CDR3 nucleotide sequence: TGTGCCAGCAGCAGGGGTTACACCGGGGAGCTGTTTTTT. Translation: CASSRGYTGELFF.

The rearrangement uses TRBV13 and TRBJ2-2; 8 nucleotides agree with TRBD1. CDR3 length: 16 amino acids. The V and J ends lost 4 bases and 5 bases, in that order; junction bases with no gene match: 9. The germline gives CDR1 PRHDT, CDR2 FYEKMQ (reference sequence). CDR3 DNA: TGTGCCAGCAGCTCCCCCGGGACAGGAGTAACCGGGGAGCTGTTTTTT. This translates into CASSSPGTGVTGELFF. Full variable domain (outside the CDR3, taken from reference TRBV13 and TRBJ2-2): AAGVIQSPRHLIKEKRETATLKCYPIPRHDTVYWYQQGPGQDPQFLISFYEKMQSDKGSIPDRFSAQQFSDYHSELNMSSLELGDSALYFCASSSPGTGVTGELFFGEGSRLTVL.